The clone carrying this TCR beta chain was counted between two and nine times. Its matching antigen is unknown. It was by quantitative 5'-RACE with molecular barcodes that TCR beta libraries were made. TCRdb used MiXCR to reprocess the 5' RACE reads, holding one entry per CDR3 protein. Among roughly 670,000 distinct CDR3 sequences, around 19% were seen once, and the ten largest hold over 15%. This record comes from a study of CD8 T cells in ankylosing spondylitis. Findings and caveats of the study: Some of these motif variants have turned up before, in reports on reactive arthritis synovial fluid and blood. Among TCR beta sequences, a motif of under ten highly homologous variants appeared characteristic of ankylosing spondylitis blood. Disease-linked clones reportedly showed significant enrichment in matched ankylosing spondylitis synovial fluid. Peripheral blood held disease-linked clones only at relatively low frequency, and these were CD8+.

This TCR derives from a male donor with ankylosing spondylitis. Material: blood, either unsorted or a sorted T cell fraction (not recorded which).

The CDR3 is CASNEDPMETQYF. In DNA, the CDR3 is TGTGCCAGCAACGAAGACCCTATGGAGACCCAGTACTTC. The V call is TRBV5-6, the J call TRBJ2-5; unclear D gene. The V gene's germline CDR1 is SGHDT and CDR2 YYEEEE. The length of the CDR3 is 13 residues. Trimming removed 6 bases at V and 5 bases at J, with 14 bases between.